The clone carrying this T cell receptor beta chain has at least ten counts. This CDR3 has 15 amino acids. Deletions cut 4 bases from V and 2 bases from J, with 13 bases between. Germline-derived CDR1 and CDR2 are SGHTA and FQGNSA. Unique molecular identifiers were used to barcode this TCRbeta library. MiXCR, run by TCRdb on the PCR reads, gives a single entry per CDR3 protein. The sample yields about 90,000 distinct CDR3 sequences, 6.5% to 8.5% seen once. This sample was included in a study of T-cell reconstitution after alpha-beta-depleted transplantation in children. The source is a human donor who donated a stem cell graft to a child with congenital amegakaryocytic thrombocytopenia. The sequences come from PBMCs from the stem cell graft donor, collected from the stem cell graft. V gene TRBV7-2 combines with J gene TRBJ2-3, with D unclear. CDR3 in DNA: TGTGCCAGCAGCTCGCGGTCCTCTTCCACAGATACGCAGTATTTT. Its protein product is CASSSRSSSTDTQYF. The full variable domain, with the rest looked up from reference TRBV7-2 and TRBJ2-3, is GAGVSQSPSNKVTEKGKDVELRCDPISGHTALYWYRQSLGQGLEFLIYFQGNSAPDKSGLPSDRFSAERTGGSVSTLTIQRTQQEDSAVYLCASSSRSSSTDTQYFGPGTRLTVL.